This TCR beta chain was found in a study of blood T cell repertoires in COVID-19. Looking at the study overall: PBMCs, B-cell-depleted T cells, or T cells were the source of the cDNA or gDNA that made up the material.

Clones were read by immunoSEQ multiplex PCR, and TCRdb kept only the in-frame ones, dropping some. The data contain approximately 210,000 clones, about nine tenths of them singletons. After removal of 1 base from V and 1 base from J, the junction contained 2 bases not matched to a gene. Germline CDR1 and CDR2: SGHRS and YFSETQ. The CDR3 runs to 15 residues. Everyone who took part was about 18 to 90 years old, and they came from about two dozen US areas. The chain uses TRBV5-1 and TRBJ1-5; 7 bases match TRBD1. The sequence was obtained from a woman aged 30 to 39 who had recovered from COVID-19. The sequenced material came from PBMCs or T cells enriched from blood (not recorded which). CDR3 DNA: TGCGCCAGCAGCTTGCGAGGGGGCAGCAATCAGCCCCAGCATTTT. This encodes CASSLRGGSNQPQHF.